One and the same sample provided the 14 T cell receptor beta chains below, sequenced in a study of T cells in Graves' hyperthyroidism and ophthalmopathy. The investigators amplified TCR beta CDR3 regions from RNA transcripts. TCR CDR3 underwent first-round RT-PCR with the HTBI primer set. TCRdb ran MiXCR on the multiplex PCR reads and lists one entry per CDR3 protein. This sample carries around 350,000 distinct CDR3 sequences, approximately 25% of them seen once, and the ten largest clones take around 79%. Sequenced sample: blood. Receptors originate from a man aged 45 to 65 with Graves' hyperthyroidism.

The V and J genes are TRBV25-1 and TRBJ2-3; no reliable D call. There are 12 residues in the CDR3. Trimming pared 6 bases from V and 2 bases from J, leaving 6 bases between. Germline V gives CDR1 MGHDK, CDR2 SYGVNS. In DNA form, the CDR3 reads TGTGCCAGCAGGCTTGACACAGATACGCAGTATTTT. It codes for CASRLDTDTQYF.

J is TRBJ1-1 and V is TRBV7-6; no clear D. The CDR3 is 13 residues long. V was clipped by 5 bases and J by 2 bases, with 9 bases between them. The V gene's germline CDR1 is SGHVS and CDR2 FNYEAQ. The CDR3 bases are TGTGCCAGCAGCCCACAGAAAAACACTGAAGCTTTCTTT. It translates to CASSPQKNTEAFF.

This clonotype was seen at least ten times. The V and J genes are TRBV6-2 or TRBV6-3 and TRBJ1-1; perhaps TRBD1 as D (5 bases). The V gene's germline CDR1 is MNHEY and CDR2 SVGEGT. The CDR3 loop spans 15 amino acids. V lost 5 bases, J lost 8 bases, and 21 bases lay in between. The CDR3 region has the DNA TGTGCCAGCAGTACCCTCCGGGACCCAAGACAAGAAGCTTTCTTT. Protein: CASSTLRDPRQEAFF.

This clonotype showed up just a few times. The CDR3 sequence: CASSLTRYYTEAFF. CDR3 DNA sequence: TGTGCCAGCAGTTTAACTCGTTACTACACTGAAGCTTTCTTT. This chain uses TRBV6-1 with TRBJ1-1; D is undetermined. The CDR3 sequence is 14 residues long. Trimming took 5 bases from V and 3 from J, leaving 13 bases between them. Germline V gene sequence: CDR1 MNHNS, CDR2 SASEGT.

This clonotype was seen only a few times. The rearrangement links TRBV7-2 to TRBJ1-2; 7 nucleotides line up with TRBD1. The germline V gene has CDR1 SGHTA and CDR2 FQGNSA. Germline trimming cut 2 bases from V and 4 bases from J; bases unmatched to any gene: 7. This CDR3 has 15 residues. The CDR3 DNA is TGTGCCAGCAGCTTACTGGGCAGGGGGACCTATGGCTACACCTTC. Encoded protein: CASSLLGRGTYGYTF.

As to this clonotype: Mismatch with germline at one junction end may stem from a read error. The DNA for the CDR3 is TGCGCCAGCAGCTTAGGGAGATTAAGGACTGAAGCCTTCTTT. Protein sequence: CASSLGRLRTEAFF. The V and J genes are TRBV5-1 and TRBJ1-1; no firm D call. Germline V gives CDR1 SGHRS, CDR2 YFSETQ. This CDR3 spans 14 amino acids. Complete variable domain (other parts from reference TRBV5-1 and TRBJ1-1): KAGVTQTPRYLIKTRGQQVTLSCSPISGHRSVSWYQQTPGQGLQFLFEYFSETQRNKGNFPGRFSGRQFSNSRSEMNVSTLELGDSALYLCASSLGRLRTEAFFGQGTRLTVV.

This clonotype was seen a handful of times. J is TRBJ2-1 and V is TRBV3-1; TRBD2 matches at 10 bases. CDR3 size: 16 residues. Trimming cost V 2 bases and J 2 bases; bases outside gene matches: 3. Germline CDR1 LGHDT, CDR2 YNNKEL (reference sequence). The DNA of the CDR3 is TGTGCCAGCAGCCAATTAGCGGGAGGTCCCTACAATGAGCAGTTCTTC. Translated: CASSQLAGGPYNEQFF.

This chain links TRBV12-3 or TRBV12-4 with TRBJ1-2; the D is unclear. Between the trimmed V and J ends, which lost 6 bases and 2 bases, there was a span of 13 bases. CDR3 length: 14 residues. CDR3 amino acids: CASRSYHFNYGYTF. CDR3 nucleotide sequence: TGTGCCAGCAGATCTTACCATTTCAACTATGGCTACACCTTC.

CDR3 loop: CASSLGLEAFF. The CDR3, as DNA: TGTGCCAGCAGTTTGGGACTTGAAGCTTTCTTT. This chain joins TRBV12-3 or TRBV12-4 and TRBJ1-1; the D gene is possibly TRBD1 (5 bases). This CDR3 spans 11 amino acids. The V and J ends lost 3 bases and 7 bases respectively, with 6 bases between them.

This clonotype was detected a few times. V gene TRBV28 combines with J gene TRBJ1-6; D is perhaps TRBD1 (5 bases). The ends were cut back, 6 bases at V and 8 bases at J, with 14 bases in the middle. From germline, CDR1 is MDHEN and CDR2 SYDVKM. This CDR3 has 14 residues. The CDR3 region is CASRPGPRDSPLHF. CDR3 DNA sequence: TGTGCCAGCAGGCCGGGACCGAGGGATTCACCCCTCCACTTT.

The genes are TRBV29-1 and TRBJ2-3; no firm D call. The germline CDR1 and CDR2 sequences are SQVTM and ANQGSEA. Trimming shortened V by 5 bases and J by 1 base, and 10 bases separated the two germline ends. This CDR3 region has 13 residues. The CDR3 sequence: CSVLPQGTDTQYF. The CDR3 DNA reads TGCAGCGTTCTCCCCCAAGGCACAGATACGCAGTATTTT.

CDR3 residues: CASSESGVGTDTQYF. The CDR3 coding sequence is TGTGCCAGCAGTGAGTCAGGGGTGGGCACAGATACGCAGTATTTT. The chain uses TRBV6-1 and TRBJ2-3; D is possibly TRBD1 (6 bases). Trimming took 3 bases from V and 1 from J, leaving 11 bases between them. Germline CDR1 MNHNS, CDR2 SASEGT. The CDR3 spans 15 residues.

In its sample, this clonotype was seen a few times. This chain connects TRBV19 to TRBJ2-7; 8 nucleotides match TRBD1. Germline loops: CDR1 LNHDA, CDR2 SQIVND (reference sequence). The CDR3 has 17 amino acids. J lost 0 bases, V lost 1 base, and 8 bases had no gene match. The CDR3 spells CASSIAADRGSSYEQYF. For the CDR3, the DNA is TGTGCCAGTAGTATAGCCGCTGACAGGGGAAGCTCCTACGAGCAGTACTTC.

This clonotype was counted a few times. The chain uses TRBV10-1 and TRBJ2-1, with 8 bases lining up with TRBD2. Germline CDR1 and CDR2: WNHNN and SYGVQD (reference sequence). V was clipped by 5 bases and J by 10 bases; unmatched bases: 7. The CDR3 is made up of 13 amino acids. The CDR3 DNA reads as TGCGCCAGCAGTCGGGAGGGCCTGGGGGAGCAGTTCTTC. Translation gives CASSREGLGEQFF.